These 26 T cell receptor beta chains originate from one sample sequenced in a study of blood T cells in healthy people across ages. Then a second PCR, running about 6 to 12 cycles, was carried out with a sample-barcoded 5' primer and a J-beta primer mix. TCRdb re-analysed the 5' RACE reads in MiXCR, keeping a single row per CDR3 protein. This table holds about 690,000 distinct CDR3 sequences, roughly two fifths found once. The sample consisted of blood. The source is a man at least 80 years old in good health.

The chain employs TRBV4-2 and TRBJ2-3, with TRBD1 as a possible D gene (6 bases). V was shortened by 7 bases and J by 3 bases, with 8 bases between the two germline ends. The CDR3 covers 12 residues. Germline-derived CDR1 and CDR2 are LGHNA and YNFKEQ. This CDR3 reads CASNRETDTQYF. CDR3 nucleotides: TGTGCCAGCAACAGGGAGACAGATACGCAGTATTTT.

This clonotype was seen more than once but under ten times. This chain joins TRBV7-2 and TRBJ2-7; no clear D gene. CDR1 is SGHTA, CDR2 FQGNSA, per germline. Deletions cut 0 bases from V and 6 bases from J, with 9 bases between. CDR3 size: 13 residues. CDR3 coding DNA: TGTGCCAGCAGCTTAGCATTTACGAGCGAGCAGTACTTC. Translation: CASSLAFTSEQYF.

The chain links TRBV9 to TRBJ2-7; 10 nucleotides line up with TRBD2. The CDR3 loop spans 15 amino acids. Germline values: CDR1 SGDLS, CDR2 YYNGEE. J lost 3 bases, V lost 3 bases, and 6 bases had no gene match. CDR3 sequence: CASSGASGSVYEQYF. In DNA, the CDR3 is TGTGCCAGCAGCGGGGCTAGCGGGAGTGTCTACGAGCAGTACTTC. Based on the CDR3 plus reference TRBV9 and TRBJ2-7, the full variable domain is DSGVTQTPKHLITATGQRVTLRCSPRSGDLSVYWYQQSLDQGLQFLIQYYNGEERAKGNILERFSAQQFPDLHSELNLSSLELGDSALYFCASSGASGSVYEQYFGPGTRLTVT.

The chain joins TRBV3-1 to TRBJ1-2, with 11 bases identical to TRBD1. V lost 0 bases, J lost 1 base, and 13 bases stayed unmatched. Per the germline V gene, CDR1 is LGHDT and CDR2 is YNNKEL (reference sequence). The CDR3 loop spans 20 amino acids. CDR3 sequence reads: CASSQDLRTGGPTRNYGYTF. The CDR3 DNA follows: TGTGCCAGCAGCCAAGATCTGAGGACAGGGGGCCCGACACGTAACTATGGCTACACCTTC.

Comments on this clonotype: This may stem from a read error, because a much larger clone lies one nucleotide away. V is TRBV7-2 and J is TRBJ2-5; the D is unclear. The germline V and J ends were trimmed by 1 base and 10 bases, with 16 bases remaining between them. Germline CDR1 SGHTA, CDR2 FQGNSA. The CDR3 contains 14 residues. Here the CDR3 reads CASSLGAQVGIQYF. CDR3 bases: TGTGCCAGCAGCTTAGGGGCGCAAGTGGGGATCCAGTACTTC.

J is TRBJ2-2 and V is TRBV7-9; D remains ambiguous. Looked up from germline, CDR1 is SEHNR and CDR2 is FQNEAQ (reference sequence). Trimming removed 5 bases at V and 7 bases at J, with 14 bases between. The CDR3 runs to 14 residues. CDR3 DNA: TGTGCCAGCAGCAAAGTCGGGCGGAACGGGGAGCTGTTTTTT. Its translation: CASSKVGRNGELFF.

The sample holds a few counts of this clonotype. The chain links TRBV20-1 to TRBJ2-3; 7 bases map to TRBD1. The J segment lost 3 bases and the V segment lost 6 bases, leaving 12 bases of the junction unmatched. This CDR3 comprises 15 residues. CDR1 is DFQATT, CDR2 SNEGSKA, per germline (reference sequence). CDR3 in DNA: TGCAGTGCAGAGATGGGACAGAAGGGGACAGATACGCAGTATTTT. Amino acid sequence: CSAEMGQKGTDTQYF.

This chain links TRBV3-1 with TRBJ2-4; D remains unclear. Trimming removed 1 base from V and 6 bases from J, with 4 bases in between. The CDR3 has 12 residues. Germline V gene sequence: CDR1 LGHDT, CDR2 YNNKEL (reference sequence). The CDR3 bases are TGTGCCAGCAGCCAAGCGTCAAACATTCAGTACTTC. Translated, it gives CASSQASNIQYF.

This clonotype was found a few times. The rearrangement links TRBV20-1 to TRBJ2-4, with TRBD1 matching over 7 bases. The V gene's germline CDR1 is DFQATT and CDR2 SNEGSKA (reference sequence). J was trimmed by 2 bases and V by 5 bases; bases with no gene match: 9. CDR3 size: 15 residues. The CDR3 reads CSAPDRAGTKNIQYF. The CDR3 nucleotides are TGCAGTGCTCCAGACAGGGCCGGAACCAAAAACATTCAGTACTTC.

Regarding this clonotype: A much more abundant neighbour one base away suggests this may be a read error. In DNA form, the CDR3 reads TGCAGCGTTGGGCATAGACACAATGAGCAGTACTTC. Translating it yields CSVGHRHNEQYF. V gene TRBV29-1 combines with J gene TRBJ2-1; D unclear. The end of the DNA fits TRBJ2-7 better, so the J call may be wrong. The CDR3 extends over 12 amino acids. In germline, CDR1 is SQVTM, CDR2 ANQGSEA.

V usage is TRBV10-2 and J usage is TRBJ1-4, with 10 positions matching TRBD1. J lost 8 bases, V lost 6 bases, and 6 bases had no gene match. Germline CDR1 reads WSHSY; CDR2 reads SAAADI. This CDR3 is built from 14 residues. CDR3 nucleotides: TGCGCCAGCAGGACAGGGGGCGCGGGGGAAAAACTGTTTTTT. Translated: CASRTGGAGEKLFF.

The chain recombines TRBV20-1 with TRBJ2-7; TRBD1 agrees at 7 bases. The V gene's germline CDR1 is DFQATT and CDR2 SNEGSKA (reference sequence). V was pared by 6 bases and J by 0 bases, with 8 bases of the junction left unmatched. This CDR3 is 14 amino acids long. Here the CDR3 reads CSATGESDSYEQYF. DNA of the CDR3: TGCAGTGCCACAGGGGAAAGCGACTCCTACGAGCAGTACTTC.

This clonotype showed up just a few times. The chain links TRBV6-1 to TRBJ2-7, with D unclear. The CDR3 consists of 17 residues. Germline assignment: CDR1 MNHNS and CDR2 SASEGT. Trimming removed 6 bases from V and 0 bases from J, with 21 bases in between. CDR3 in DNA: TGTGCCAGCAGCCTGAAATCCCGGAGATATAGCTCCTACGAGCAGTACTTC. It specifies CASSLKSRRYSSYEQYF.

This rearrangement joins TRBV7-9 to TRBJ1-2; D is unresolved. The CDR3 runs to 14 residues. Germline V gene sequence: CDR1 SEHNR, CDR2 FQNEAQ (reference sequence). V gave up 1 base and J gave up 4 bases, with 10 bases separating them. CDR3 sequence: CASSLGQPTYGYTF. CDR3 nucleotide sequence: TGTGCCAGCAGCTTAGGCCAGCCTACCTATGGCTACACCTTC.

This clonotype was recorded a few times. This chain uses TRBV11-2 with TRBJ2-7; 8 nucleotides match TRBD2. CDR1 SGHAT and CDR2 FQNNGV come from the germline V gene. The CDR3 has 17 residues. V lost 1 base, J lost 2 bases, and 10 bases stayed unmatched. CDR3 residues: CASSLVAGRRGAYEQYF. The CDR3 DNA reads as TGTGCCAGCAGCTTAGTAGCCGGGCGGCGGGGGGCCTACGAGCAGTACTTC.

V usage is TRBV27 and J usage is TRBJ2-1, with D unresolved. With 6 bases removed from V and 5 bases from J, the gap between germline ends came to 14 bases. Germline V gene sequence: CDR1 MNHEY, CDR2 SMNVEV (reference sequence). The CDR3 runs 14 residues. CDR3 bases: TGTGCCAGCAGGTTACTACTCTACCACAATGAGCAGTTCTTC. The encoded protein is CASRLLLYHNEQFF.

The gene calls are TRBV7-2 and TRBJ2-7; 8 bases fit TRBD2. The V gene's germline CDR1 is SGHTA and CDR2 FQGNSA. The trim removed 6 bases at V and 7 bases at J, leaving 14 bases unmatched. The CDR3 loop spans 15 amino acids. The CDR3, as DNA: TGTGCCAGCAGACAACGGACTAGCCCCCTTGGGGAGCAGTACTTC. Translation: CASRQRTSPLGEQYF.

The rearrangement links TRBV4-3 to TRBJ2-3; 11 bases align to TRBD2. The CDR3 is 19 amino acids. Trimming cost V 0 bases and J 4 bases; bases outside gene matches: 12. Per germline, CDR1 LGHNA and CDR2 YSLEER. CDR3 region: CASSQDVTSGGSSPDTQYF. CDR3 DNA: TGCGCCAGCAGCCAAGATGTCACTAGCGGGGGTTCCTCCCCAGATACGCAGTATTTT.

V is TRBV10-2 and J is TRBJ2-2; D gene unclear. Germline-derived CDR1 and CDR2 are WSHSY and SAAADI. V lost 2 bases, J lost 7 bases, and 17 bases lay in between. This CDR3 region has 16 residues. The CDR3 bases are TGCGCCAGCAGTGAGCCCCCGCCGAGAATGGGCGGGGAGCTGTTTTTT. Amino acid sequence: CASSEPPPRMGGELFF.

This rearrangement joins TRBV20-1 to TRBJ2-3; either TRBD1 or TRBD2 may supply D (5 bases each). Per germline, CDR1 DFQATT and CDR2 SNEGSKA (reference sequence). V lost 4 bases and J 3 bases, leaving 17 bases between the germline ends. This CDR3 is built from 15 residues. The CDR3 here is CSANEKGRGTDTQYF. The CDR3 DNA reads TGCAGTGCTAACGAAAAGGGGCGAGGGACAGATACGCAGTATTTT.

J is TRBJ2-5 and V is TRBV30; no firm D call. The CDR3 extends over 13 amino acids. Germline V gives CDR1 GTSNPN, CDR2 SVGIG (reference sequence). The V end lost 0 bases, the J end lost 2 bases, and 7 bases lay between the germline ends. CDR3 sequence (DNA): TGTGCCTGGAGTGTACTCAATCAAGAGACCCAGTACTTC. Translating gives CAWSVLNQETQYF.

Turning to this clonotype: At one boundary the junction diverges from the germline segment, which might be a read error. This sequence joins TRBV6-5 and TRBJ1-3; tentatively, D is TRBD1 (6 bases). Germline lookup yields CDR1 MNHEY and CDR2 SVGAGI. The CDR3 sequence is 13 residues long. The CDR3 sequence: CASTPDRGSTIYF. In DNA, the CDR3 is TGTGCCAGCACCCCGGACAGAGGAAGCACCATATATTTT.

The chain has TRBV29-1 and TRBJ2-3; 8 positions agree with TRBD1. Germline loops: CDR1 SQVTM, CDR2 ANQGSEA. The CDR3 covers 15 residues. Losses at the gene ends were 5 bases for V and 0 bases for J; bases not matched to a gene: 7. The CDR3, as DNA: TGCAGCGTTAAACAGGGGGACACTAGCACAGATACGCAGTATTTT. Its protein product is CSVKQGDTSTDTQYF.

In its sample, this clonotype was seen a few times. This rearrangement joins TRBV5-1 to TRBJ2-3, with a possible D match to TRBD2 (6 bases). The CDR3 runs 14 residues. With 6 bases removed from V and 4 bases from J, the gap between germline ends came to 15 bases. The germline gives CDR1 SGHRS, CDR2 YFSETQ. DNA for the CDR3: TGCGCCAGCACCCGCGGACTAACGGCAGATACGCAGTATTTT. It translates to CASTRGLTADTQYF.

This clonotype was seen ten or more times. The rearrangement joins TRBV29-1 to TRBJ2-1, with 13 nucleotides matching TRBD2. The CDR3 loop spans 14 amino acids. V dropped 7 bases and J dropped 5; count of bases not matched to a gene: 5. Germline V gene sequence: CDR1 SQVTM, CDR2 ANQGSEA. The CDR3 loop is CSGGGLAGNNEQFF. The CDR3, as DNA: TGCAGCGGGGGGGGACTAGCGGGAAACAATGAGCAGTTCTTC.

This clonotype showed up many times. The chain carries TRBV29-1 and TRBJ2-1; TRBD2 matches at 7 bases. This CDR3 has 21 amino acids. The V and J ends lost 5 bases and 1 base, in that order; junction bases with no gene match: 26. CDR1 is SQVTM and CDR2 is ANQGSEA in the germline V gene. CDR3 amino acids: CSVRRSEVLGGIMGSYNEQFF. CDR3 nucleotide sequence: TGCAGCGTTAGAAGGAGTGAGGTGTTGGGGGGGATAATGGGGTCCTACAATGAGCAGTTCTTC.